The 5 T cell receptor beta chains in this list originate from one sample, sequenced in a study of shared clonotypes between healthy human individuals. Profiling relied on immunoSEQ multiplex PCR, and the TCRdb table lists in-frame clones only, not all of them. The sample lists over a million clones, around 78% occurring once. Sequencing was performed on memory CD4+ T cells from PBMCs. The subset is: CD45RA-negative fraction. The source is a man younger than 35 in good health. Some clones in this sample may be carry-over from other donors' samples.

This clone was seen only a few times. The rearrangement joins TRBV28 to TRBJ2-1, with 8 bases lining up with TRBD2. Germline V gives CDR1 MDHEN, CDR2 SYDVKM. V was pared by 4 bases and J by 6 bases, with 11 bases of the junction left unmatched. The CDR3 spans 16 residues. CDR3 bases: TGTGCCAGCAGTTCCAACCCGGGACGGGGGGGCAATGAGCAGTTCTTC. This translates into CASSSNPGRGGNEQFF.

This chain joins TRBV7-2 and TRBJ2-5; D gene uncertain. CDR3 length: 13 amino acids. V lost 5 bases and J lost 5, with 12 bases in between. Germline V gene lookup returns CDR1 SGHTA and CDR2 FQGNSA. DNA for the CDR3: TGTGCCAGCAGCCCCAGAGTTTTGGAGACCCAGTACTTC. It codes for CASSPRVLETQYF. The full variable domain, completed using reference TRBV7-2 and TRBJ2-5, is GAGVSQSPSNKVTEKGKDVELRCDPISGHTALYWYRQSLGQGLEFLIYFQGNSAPDKSGLPSDRFSAERTGGSVSTLTIQRTQQEDSAVYLCASSPRVLETQYFGPGTRLLVL.

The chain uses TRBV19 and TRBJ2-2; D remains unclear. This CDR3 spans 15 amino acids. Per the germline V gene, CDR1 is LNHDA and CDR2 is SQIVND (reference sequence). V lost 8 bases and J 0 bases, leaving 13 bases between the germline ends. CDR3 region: CASRKQLANTGELFF. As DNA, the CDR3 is TGTGCCAGTCGGAAACAGCTTGCGAACACCGGGGAGCTGTTTTTT.

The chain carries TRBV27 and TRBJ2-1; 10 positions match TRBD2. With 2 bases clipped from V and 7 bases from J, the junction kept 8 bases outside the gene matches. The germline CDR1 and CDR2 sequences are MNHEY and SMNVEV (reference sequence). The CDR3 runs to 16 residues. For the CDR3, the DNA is TGTGCCAGCAGTTTAGGAATAGCGGGAGGTTGGAATGAGCAGTTCTTC. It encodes CASSLGIAGGWNEQFF.

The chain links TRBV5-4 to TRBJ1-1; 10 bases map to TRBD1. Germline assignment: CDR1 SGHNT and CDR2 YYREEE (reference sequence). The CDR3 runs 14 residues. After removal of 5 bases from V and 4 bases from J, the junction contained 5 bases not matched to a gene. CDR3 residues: CASRQGQGGTEAFF. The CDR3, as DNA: TGTGCCAGCAGGCAAGGACAGGGGGGCACTGAAGCTTTCTTT.